This T cell receptor (beta chain) appears in the sequencing data of a study of control samples from healthy donors and cancer patients. The table came from immunoSEQ multiplex PCR; TCRdb's copy has only in-frame clones and leaves some out. Of 400,000 to 500,000 clones in the sample, 75% to 95% are singletons; the top ten hold around 6.4%. V was clipped by 0 bases and J by 4 bases; unmatched bases: 6. The CDR3 spans 16 residues. Germline CDR1 is SGHRS and CDR2 is YFSETQ. The receptor was derived from a man in his forties or fifties with head and neck cancer. The rearrangement joins TRBV5-1 to TRBJ1-4, with 7 bases aligning to TRBD1. Sequenced material: PBMCs. The CDR3 region is CASSLEGQVFNEKLFF. CDR3 DNA: TGCGCCAGCAGCTTGGAAGGACAGGTGTTTAATGAAAAACTGTTTTTT. Filled out from reference TRBV5-1 and TRBJ1-4, the complete variable domain reads KAGVTQTPRYLIKTRGQQVTLSCSPISGHRSVSWYQQTPGQGLQFLFEYFSETQRNKGNFPGRFSGRQFSNSRSEMNVSTLELGDSALYLCASSLEGQVFNEKLFFGSGTQLSVL.